These 19 T cell receptor beta chains originate from one sample sequenced in a study of T cells after yellow fever vaccination. MiXCR, applied by TCRdb to the 5' RACE reads, yields one record per CDR3 protein. The sample records about 320,000 distinct CDR3 sequences, 6.8% being singletons. This material consisted of PBMCs, taken about 41 days after the first yellow fever vaccination. The source of these receptors is a man between 18 and 29 years old who received the YFV17D yellow fever vaccine.

This chain joins TRBV5-1 and TRBJ2-1, with a possible D match to TRBD1 (6 bases). The CDR3 runs 15 residues. Germline loops: CDR1 SGHRS, CDR2 YFSETQ. Trimming stripped 4 bases from V and 6 bases from J, with 17 bases between. This CDR3 reads CASSDPRTARNEQFF. The CDR3 DNA is TGCGCCAGCAGCGATCCCAGGACAGCTCGCAATGAGCAGTTCTTC.

This clonotype was detected many times. The chain links TRBV7-8 to TRBJ1-5; TRBD1 might be the D (5 bases). Germline CDR1 is SGHVS and CDR2 is FQNEAQ. This CDR3 is built from 12 residues. Trimming took 3 bases from V and 6 from J, leaving 6 bases between them. The CDR3 bases are TGTGCCAGCAGCTTGACAGTTCAGCCCCAGCATTTT. Protein product: CASSLTVQPQHF.

This clonotype was seen a few times. This chain connects TRBV18 to TRBJ1-6, with D tentatively TRBD1 (6 bases). Trimming took 3 bases from V and 4 from J, leaving 13 bases between them. This CDR3 comprises 16 residues. From germline, CDR1 is KGHSH and CDR2 LQKENI. The CDR3 DNA is TGTGCCAGCTCACCTATTAGAGGGGGGTATAATTCACCCCTCCACTTT. Its translation: CASSPIRGGYNSPLHF.

There are many counts of this clonotype. The CDR3 region has the DNA TGTGCCATCAGTGGCTCCTCGACAGGGGGATCGGGCAATCAGCCCCAGCATTTT. Its protein product is CAISGSSTGGSGNQPQHF. The J gene is TRBJ1-5, the V gene TRBV10-3; TRBD1 matches 9 bases. The CDR3 runs 18 residues. Unmatched junction bases numbered 12, after V lost 4 bases and J lost 2 bases. Germline assignment: CDR1 ENHRY and CDR2 SYGVKD.

This clonotype was observed many times. The V and J genes are TRBV5-1 and TRBJ2-7; D may be TRBD1 (5 bases). Germline values: CDR1 SGHRS, CDR2 YFSETQ. V gave up 0 bases and J gave up 3 bases, with 7 bases separating them. The CDR3 has 13 residues. The CDR3 sequence is CASSLDRSYEQYF. DNA of the CDR3: TGCGCCAGCAGCTTGGACAGGAGCTACGAGCAGTACTTC. Full variable domain (missing parts from reference TRBV5-1 and TRBJ2-7): KAGVTQTPRYLIKTRGQQVTLSCSPISGHRSVSWYQQTPGQGLQFLFEYFSETQRNKGNFPGRFSGRQFSNSRSEMNVSTLELGDSALYLCASSLDRSYEQYFGPGTRLTVT.

In the case of this clonotype: This may be a read error, as it is one base from a much larger clone. CDR3 protein: CASIATGFNQPQHF. Written as DNA, the CDR3 is TGTGCCAGCATAGCGACGGGCTTCAATCAGCCCCAGCATTTT. The chain uses TRBV27 and TRBJ1-5; D call uncertain. Trimming took off 7 bases at V and 3 bases at J, with 13 bases between the two ends. Per the germline V gene, CDR1 is MNHEY and CDR2 is SMNVEV (reference sequence). This CDR3 comprises 14 residues.

This clonotype was counted at least ten times. The V gene is TRBV7-2, the J gene TRBJ2-2; 10 bases are shared with TRBD2. CDR3 size: 17 residues. Germline-derived CDR1 and CDR2 are SGHTA and FQGNSA. Losses at the gene ends were 5 bases for V and 3 bases for J; bases not matched to a gene: 9. CDR3 region: CASSRERSGGDTGELFF. Written as DNA, the CDR3 is TGTGCCAGCAGCCGAGAGCGCAGCGGGGGGGACACCGGGGAGCTGTTTTTT.

This clonotype was seen only a few times. The chain recombines TRBV20-1 with TRBJ1-2, with a weak D call TRBD1 (5 bases). CDR1 is DFQATT and CDR2 is SNEGSKA in the germline V gene (reference sequence). The CDR3 covers 14 residues. Trimming took off 3 bases at V and 4 bases at J, with 15 bases between the two ends. CDR3 DNA sequence: TGCAGTGCTAGGGTGAGGTCAGGGTCCTATGGCTACACCTTC. It specifies CSARVRSGSYGYTF.

The genes are TRBV7-9 and TRBJ1-2, with a possible D match to TRBD1 (5 bases). Trimming cost V 0 bases and J 7 bases, with 15 bases left between them. The CDR3 has 15 residues. Germline V gives CDR1 SEHNR, CDR2 FQNEAQ (reference sequence). The DNA of the CDR3 is TGTGCCAGCAGCTTAGCGAGAGGACATGGTGGTGGCTACACCTTC. This codes for CASSLARGHGGGYTF.

The CDR3: CASSVQRGGGETQYF. The CDR3 coding sequence is TGTGCCAGCAGCGTCCAGCGGGGGGGCGGCGAGACCCAGTACTTC. The rearrangement uses TRBV9 and TRBJ2-5; 10 nucleotides line up with TRBD2. The CDR3 length is 15 residues. Germline assignment: CDR1 SGDLS and CDR2 YYNGEE. V lost 2 bases, J lost 5 bases, and 6 bases stayed unmatched. Full variable domain (outside the CDR3, taken from reference TRBV9 and TRBJ2-5): DSGVTQTPKHLITATGQRVTLRCSPRSGDLSVYWYQQSLDQGLQFLIQYYNGEERAKGNILERFSAQQFPDLHSELNLSSLELGDSALYFCASSVQRGGGETQYFGPGTRLLVL.

This clonotype was counted only a few times. This chain connects TRBV29-1 to TRBJ2-1, with 7 bases matching TRBD1. After removal of 6 bases from V and 6 bases from J, the junction contained 5 bases not matched to a gene. Per the germline V gene, CDR1 is SQVTM and CDR2 is ANQGSEA. CDR3 size: 12 residues. CDR3 bases: TGCAGCGTCACCGGGACAGTCAATGAGCAGTTCTTC. Translation: CSVTGTVNEQFF.

The rearrangement links TRBV27 to TRBJ2-6; D gene unclear. The CDR3 is 16 amino acids. Germline CDR1 and CDR2: MNHEY and SMNVEV (reference sequence). Trimming stripped 2 bases from V and 0 bases from J, with 8 bases between. CDR3 sequence reads: CASSLLSPSGANVLTF. The CDR3 bases are TGTGCCAGCAGTTTACTTAGTCCCTCTGGGGCCAACGTCCTGACTTTC.

Ten or more counts support this clonotype. The chain recombines TRBV12-3 or TRBV12-4 with TRBJ1-2; D is possibly TRBD1 (6 bases). Trimming pared 6 bases from V and 1 base from J, leaving 9 bases between. CDR3 length equals 13 residues. The DNA of the CDR3 is TGTGCCAGCAGCCGGACAGTTAACTATGGCTACACCTTC. Translated: CASSRTVNYGYTF.

This clonotype was counted a few times. This rearrangement joins TRBV10-3 to TRBJ1-5; TRBD1 is a possible D gene (5 bases). This CDR3 region has 15 residues. Germline V lookup: CDR1 ENHRY, CDR2 SYGVKD. V dropped 0 bases and J dropped 3 bases, with 9 bases sitting between them. The DNA for the CDR3 is TGTGCCATCAGTGAGTCTGGGGCCAACAATCAGCCCCAGCATTTT. Residues: CAISESGANNQPQHF.

This clonotype came up a few times. The chain carries TRBV12-3 or TRBV12-4 and TRBJ1-3, with D hard to call. This CDR3 has 13 residues. V shed 5 bases and J shed 4 bases, with 9 bases lying between them. CDR3 coding DNA: TGTGCCAGCAGTCCCATGGGGGGAAACACCATATATTTT. Translating gives CASSPMGGNTIYF.

The chain couples TRBV7-2 to TRBJ2-5, with a possible D match to TRBD1 (5 bases). Germline CDR1 and CDR2: SGHTA and FQGNSA. The germline V and J ends were trimmed by 3 bases and 7 bases, with 9 bases remaining between them. This CDR3 is built from 12 residues. As DNA, the CDR3 is TGTGCCAGCAGCTTGAGTAGGGGGACCCAGTACTTC. Amino acids: CASSLSRGTQYF.

This clonotype was found a few times. The chain has TRBV6-5 and TRBJ2-3, with D possibly matching TRBD2 (7 bases). Trimming removed 0 bases at V and 5 bases at J, with 15 bases between. The CDR3 covers 16 residues. In germline, CDR1 is MNHEY, CDR2 SVGAGI. The CDR3 protein is CASSYSLAGAEDTQYF. CDR3 nucleotide sequence: TGTGCCAGCAGTTACTCGCTCGCGGGGGCGGAAGATACGCAGTATTTT.

Only a few counts were recorded for this clonotype. CDR3 residues: CASSSARHPETQYF. Here the CDR3 DNA reads TGTGCCAGCAGCTCCGCCCGCCACCCGGAGACCCAGTACTTC. The J gene is TRBJ2-5, the V gene TRBV7-9; no clear D. The V end lost 4 bases, the J end lost 5 bases, and 14 bases lay between the germline ends. The CDR3 is 14 amino acids. From germline, CDR1 is SEHNR and CDR2 FQNEAQ (reference sequence).

The rearrangement joins TRBV4-1 to TRBJ2-3, with D uncertain. This CDR3 contains 14 residues. Germline lookup yields CDR1 MGHRA and CDR2 YSYEKL. Trimming left V 3 bases short and J 1 base short, with 8 bases between. The CDR3 is CASSHSGRTDTQYF. The CDR3 nucleotides are TGCGCCAGCAGCCACTCTGGACGCACAGATACGCAGTATTTT.